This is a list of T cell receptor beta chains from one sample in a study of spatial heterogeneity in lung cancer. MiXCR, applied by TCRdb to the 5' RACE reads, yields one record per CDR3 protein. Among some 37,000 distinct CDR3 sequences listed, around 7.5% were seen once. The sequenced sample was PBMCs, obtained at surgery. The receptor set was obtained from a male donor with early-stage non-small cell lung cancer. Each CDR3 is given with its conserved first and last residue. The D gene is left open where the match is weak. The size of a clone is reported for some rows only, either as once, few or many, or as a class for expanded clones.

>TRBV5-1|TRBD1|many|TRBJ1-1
TGCGCCAGCAGCCGAACAGGGGCGGAGGCTGAAGCTTTCTTT
CASSRTGAEAEAFF
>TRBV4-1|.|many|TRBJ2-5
TGCGCCAGCAGTCGGAGGGGGGAATTTGAGACCCAGTACTTC
CASSRRGEFETQYF
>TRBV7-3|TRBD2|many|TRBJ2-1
TGTGCCAGCAGCTTAACCGGACCTTCGGGACTAGCGGTCAATGAGCAGTTCTTC
CASSLTGPSGLAVNEQFF
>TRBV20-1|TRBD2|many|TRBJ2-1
TGCAGTGCCATTAGCGGGGCCTCCTACAATGAGCAGTTCTTC
CSAISGASYNEQFF
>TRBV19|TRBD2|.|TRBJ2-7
TGTGCCAGTAACAACAGAGCGGGAGCCTACGAGCAGTACTTC
CASNNRAGAYEQYF
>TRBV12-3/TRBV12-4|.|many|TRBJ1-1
TGTGCCAGCAGTCCGGACCTTCCGAACACTGAAGCTTTCTTT
CASSPDLPNTEAFF
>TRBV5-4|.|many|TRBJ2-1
TGTGCCAGCAGCTTAAGGGAGGAGCAGGCGGAGGAAGTTACCAATGAGCAGTTCTTC
CASSLREEQAEEVTNEQFF
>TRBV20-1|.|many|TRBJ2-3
TGCAGTGCTAGAGAAGGCGGGACAGCCACAGATACGCAGTATTTT
CSAREGGTATDTQYF
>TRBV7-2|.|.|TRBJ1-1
TGTGCCAGCAGCTTACCTAGAGGTGGGGCTTTCTTT
CASSLPRGGAFF
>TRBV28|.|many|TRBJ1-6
TGTGCCAGCAGTTTACTCCAGGGAAATCCCCTCCACTTT
CASSLLQGNPLHF
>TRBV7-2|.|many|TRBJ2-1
TGTGCCAGCAGCACTTCGACCGGTGGATCCTACAATGAGCAGTTCTTC
CASSTSTGGSYNEQFF
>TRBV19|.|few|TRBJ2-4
TGTGCCAGTAGTATCTGGCGCGGGGACTTCAAAAACATTCAGTACTTC
CASSIWRGDFKNIQYF
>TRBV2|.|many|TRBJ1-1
TGTGCCAGCAGTGTACGAGGAGGGGCTGAAGCTTTCTTT
CASSVRGGAEAFF
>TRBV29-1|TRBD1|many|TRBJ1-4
TGCAGCGTTGGTGCGGGACAGGGTTATGAAAAACTGTTTTTT
CSVGAGQGYEKLFF
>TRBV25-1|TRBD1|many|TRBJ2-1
TGTGCCAGCAGTGGGGGAGGACAGGGGAATGAGCAGTTCTTC
CASSGGGQGNEQFF
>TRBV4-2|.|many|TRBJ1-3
TGTGCCAGCAGCCAAGCGGCGGGTCCCTCTGGAAACACCATATATTTT
CASSQAAGPSGNTIYF
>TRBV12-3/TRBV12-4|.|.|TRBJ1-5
TGTGCCAGCAGTCTATCGCAGGGGCTTAGCAATCAGCCCCAGCATTTT
CASSLSQGLSNQPQHF
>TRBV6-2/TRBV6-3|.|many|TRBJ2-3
TGTGCCAGCAGTCGACGAGGAGATACGCAGTATTTT
CASSRRGDTQYF
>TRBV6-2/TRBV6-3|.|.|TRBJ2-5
TGTGCCAGCAGTTCTCAGACCCAGTACTTC
CASSSQTQYF
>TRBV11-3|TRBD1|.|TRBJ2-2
TGTGCCAGCAGCTTGACCGGGACAGTGAACACCGGGGAGCTGTTTTTT
CASSLTGTVNTGELFF
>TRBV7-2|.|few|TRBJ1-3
TGTGCCAGCAGCTTAGCCAGGGGAGGAAACACCATATATTTT
CASSLARGGNTIYF
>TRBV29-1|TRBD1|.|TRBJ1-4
TGCAGCGTTGGGACAGGTCCTAATGAAAAACTGTTTTTT
CSVGTGPNEKLFF
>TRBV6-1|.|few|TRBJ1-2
TGTGCCAGCAGTGATTTGGGGGCTAACTATGGCTACACCTTC
CASSDLGANYGYTF
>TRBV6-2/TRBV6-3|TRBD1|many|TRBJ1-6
TGTGCCAGCAGTTACTACGACAGGGTTCGCAATTCACCCCTCCACTTT
CASSYYDRVRNSPLHF
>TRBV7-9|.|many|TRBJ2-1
TGTGCCAGCAGCTTCGGGAATATTCCCTACAATGAGCAGTTCTTC
CASSFGNIPYNEQFF
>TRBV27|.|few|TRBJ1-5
TGTGCCAGCAGTTTAAAGTTTAATCAGCCCCAGCATTTT
CASSLKFNQPQHF
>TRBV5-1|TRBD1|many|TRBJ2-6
TGCGCCAGCAGCACTAGGGGGCTGGAGGCCAACGTCCTGACTTTC
CASSTRGLEANVLTF
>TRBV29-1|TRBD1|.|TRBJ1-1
TGCAGCGCCCACAAACAGGGGGCTGCTGAAGCTTTCTTT
CSAHKQGAAEAFF
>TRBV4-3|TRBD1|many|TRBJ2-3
TGCGCCAGCAGCCAAGAGACAGGGTCCACAGATACGCAGTATTTT
CASSQETGSTDTQYF
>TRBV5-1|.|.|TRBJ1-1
TGCGCCAGCAGCTTGGCCGGGGGGACCACTGAAGCTTTCTTT
CASSLAGGTTEAFF
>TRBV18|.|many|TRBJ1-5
TGTGCCAGCTCACTCGAACAGGGTAACAATCAGCCCCAGCATTTT
CASSLEQGNNQPQHF
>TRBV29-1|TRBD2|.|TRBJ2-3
TGCAGCGTTTCTAGCGGAGCCGGGACAGATACGCAGTATTTT
CSVSSGAGTDTQYF
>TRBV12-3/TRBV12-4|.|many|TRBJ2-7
TGTGCCAGCAGTTTTGGGGGATTCTCCTACGAGCAGTACTTC
CASSFGGFSYEQYF
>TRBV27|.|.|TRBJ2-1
TGTGCCAGCAGTTTCCACGACAGACCCGGGAACAATGAGCAGTTCTTC
CASSFHDRPGNNEQFF
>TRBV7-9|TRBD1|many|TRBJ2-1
TGTGCCAGCAGCTTAGTTGGGGGACAGAACAATGAGCAGTTCTTC
CASSLVGGQNNEQFF
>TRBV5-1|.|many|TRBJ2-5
TGCGCCAGCAGCTTGGCAGGACGGGGAGAAGAGACCCAGTACTTC
CASSLAGRGEETQYF
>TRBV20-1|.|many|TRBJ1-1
TGCAGTGCTAGAAGCTGGGTTGGTGAAGCTTTCTTT
CSARSWVGEAFF
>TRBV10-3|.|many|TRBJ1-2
TGTGCCATCAACCGTGAGGGAGCTAACTATGGCTACACCTTC
CAINREGANYGYTF
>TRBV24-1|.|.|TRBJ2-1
TGTGCCACCGCGAGGGAGGGGGTCAATGAGCAGTTCTTC
CATAREGVNEQFF
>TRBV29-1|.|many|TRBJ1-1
TGCAGCGTTGAAGCTGACAGCAACACTGAAGCTTTCTTT
CSVEADSNTEAFF